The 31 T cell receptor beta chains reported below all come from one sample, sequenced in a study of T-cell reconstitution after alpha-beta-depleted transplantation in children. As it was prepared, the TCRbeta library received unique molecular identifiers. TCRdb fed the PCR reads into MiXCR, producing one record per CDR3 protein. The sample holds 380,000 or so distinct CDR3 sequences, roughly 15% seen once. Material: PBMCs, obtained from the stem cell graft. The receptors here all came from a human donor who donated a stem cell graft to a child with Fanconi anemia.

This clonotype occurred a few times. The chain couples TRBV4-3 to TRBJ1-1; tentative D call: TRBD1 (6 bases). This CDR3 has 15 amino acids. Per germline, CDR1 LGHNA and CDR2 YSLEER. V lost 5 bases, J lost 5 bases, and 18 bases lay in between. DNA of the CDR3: TGCGCCAGCAGCATTACCTGGCCTCAGGGGACTGAAGCTTTCTTT. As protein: CASSITWPQGTEAFF.

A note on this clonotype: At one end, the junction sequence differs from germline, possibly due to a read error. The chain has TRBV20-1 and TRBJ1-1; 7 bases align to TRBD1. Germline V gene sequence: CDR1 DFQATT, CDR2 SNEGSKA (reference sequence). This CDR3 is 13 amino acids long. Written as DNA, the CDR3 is TGCAGTGCTGAGGGGACAGCGAACACTGAACCTTTCTTT. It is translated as CSAEGTANTEPFF.

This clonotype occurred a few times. The CDR3, as DNA: TGCGCCAGCAGCCAAGAGGATCGGCGGGACACTGAAGCTTTCTTT. This gives the protein CASSQEDRRDTEAFF. This chain connects TRBV4-3 to TRBJ1-1, with D unresolved. Germline lookup yields CDR1 LGHNA and CDR2 YSLEER. The CDR3 length is 15 residues. Trimming cost V 0 bases and J 3 bases, with 11 bases left between them.

The CDR3 spells CASREGSYTEAFF. The CDR3 DNA reads TGTGCCAGTCGGGAGGGGAGTTACACTGAAGCTTTCTTT. The V call is TRBV6-2 or TRBV6-3, the J call TRBJ1-1; a weak D match, TRBD1 (5 bases). The CDR3 is 13 amino acids. Deletions cut 9 bases from V and 3 bases from J, with 14 bases between. Germline V CDR1 and CDR2: MNHEY, SVGEGT.

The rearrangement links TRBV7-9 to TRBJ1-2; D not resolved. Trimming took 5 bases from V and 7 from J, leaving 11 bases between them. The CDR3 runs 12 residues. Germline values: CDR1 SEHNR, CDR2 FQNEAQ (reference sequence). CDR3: CASSLLEGGYTF. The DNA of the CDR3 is TGTGCCAGCAGCCTGTTAGAGGGTGGCTACACCTTC. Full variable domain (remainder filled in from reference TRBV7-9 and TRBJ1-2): DTGVSQNPRHKITKRGQNVTFRCDPISEHNRLYWYRQTLGQGPEFLTYFQNEAQLEKSRLLSDRFSAERPKGSFSTLEIQRTEQGDSAMYLCASSLLEGGYTFGSGTRLTVV.

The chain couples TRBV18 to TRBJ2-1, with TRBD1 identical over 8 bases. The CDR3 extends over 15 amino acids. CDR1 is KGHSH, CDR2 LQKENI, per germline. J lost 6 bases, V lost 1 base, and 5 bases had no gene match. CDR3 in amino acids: CASSPRQGTVNEQFF. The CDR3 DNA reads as TGTGCCAGCTCACCACGACAGGGGACGGTCAATGAGCAGTTCTTC.

The DNA for the CDR3 is TGTGCCATCAGTGAAGACAGGGCGGTAACTGAAGCTTTCTTT. This sequence encodes CAISEDRAVTEAFF. The chain has TRBV10-3 and TRBJ1-1, with 7 bases identical to TRBD1. The CDR3 length is 14 residues. CDR1 and CDR2 from the germline V gene are ENHRY and SYGVKD. V was clipped by 3 bases and J by 5 bases; unmatched bases: 6.

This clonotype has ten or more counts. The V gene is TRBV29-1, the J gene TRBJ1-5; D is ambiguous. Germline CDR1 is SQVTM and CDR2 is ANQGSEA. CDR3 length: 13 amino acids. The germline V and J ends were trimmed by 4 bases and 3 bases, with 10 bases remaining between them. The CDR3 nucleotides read TGCAGCGTTGCATCCGGGATCAATCAGCCCCAGCATTTT. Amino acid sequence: CSVASGINQPQHF.

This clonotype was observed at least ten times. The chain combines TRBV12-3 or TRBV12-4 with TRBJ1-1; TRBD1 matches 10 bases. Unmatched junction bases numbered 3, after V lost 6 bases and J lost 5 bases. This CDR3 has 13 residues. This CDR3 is CASRGQGGTEAFF. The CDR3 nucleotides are TGTGCCAGCAGAGGACAGGGGGGGACTGAAGCTTTCTTT.

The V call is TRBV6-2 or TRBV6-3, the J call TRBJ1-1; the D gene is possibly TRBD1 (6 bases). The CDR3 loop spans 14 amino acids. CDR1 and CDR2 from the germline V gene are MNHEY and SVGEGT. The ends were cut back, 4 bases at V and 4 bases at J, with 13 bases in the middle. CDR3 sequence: CASSSSQGGTEAFF. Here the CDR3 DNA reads TGTGCCAGCAGTTCGTCACAGGGAGGCACTGAAGCTTTCTTT.

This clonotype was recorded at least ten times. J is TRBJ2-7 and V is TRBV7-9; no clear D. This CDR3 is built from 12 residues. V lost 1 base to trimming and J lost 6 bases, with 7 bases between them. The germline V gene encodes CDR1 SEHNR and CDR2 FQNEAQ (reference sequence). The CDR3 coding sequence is TGTGCCAGCAGCTTAGATACTGGCGAGCAGTACGTC. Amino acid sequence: CASSLDTGEQYV.

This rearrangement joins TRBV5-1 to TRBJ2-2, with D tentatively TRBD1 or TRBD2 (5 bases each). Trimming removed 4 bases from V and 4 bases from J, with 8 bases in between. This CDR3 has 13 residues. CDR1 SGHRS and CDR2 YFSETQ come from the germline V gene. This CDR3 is CASSPGTTGELFF. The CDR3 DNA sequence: TGCGCCAGCAGCCCCGGGACCACCGGGGAGCTGTTTTTT.

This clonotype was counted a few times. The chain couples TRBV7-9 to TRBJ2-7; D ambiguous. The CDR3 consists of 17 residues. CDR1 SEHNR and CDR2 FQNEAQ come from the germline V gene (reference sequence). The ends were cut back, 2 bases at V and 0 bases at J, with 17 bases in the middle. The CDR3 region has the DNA TGTGCCAGCAGCTTACGGGTTCTAAACGGGTCCTCCTACGAGCAGTACTTC. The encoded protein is CASSLRVLNGSSYEQYF.

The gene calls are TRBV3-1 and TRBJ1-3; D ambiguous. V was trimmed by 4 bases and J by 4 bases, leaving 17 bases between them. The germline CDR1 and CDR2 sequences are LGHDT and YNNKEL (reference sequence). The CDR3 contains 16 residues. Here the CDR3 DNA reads TGTGCCAGCAGCCTTACTTGGAAGGCGCAAGGAAACACCATATATTTT. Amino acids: CASSLTWKAQGNTIYF.

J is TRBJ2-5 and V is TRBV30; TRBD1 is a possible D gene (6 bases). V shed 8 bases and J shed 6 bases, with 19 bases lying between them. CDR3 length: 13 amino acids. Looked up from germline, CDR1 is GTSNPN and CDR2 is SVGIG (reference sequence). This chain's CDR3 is CAGGLQAAKTQYF. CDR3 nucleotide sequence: TGTGCCGGGGGCCTCCAGGCCGCGAAGACCCAGTACTTC.

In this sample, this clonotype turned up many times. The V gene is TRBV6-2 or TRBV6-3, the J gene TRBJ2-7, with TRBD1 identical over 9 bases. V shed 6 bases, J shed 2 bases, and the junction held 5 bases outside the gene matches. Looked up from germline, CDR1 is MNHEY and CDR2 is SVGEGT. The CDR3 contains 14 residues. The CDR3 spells CASSPGQGTYEQYV. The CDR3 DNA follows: TGTGCCAGCAGCCCGGGACAGGGAACCTACGAGCAGTACGTC.

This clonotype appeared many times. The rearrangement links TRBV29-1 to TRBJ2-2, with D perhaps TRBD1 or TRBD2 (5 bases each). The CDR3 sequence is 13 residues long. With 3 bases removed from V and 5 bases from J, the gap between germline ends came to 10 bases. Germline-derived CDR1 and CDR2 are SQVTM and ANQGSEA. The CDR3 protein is CSVDRGVTGELFF. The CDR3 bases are TGCAGCGTTGATAGAGGGGTGACCGGGGAGCTGTTTTTT.

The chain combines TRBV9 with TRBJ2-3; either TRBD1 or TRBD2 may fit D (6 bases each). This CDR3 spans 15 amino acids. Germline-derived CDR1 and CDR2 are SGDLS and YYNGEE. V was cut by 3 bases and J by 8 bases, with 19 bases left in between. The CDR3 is CASSAPTRSQGTQYF. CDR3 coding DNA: TGTGCCAGCAGCGCACCGACTAGATCACAGGGTACGCAGTATTTT.

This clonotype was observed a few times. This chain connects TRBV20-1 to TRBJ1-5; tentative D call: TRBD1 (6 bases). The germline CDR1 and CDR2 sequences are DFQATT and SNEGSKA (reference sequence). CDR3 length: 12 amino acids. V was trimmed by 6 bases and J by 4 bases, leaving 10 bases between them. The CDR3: CSATQGNQPQHF. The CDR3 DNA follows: TGCAGTGCCACACAGGGTAATCAGCCCCAGCATTTT.

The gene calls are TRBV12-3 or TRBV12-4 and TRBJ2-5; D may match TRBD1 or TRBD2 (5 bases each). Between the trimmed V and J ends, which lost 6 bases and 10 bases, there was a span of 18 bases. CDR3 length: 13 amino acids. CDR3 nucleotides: TGTGCCAGCAGCTGGACTGGGGCAATGGACCAGTACTTC. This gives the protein CASSWTGAMDQYF.

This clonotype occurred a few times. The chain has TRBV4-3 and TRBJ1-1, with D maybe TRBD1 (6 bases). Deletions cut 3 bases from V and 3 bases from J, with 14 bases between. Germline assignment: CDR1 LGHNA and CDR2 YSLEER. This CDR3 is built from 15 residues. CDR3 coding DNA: TGCGCCAGCAGCCAGCGCGGAGGGGGGTACACTGAAGCTTTCTTT. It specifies CASSQRGGGYTEAFF.

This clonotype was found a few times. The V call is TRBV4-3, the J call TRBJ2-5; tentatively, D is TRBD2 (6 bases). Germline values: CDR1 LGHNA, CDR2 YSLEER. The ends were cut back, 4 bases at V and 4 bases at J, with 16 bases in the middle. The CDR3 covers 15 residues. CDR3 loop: CASSRGTLGGETQYF. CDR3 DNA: TGCGCCAGCAGCCGCGGGACGCTGGGCGGAGAGACCCAGTACTTC.

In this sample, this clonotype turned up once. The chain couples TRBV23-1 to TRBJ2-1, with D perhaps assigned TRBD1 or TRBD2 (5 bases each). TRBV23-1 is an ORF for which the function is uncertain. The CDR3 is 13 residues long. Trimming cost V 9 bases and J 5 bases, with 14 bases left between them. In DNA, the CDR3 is TGCGCCAGGACTCCGGGACGCGACAATGAGCAGTTCTTC. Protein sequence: CARTPGRDNEQFF.

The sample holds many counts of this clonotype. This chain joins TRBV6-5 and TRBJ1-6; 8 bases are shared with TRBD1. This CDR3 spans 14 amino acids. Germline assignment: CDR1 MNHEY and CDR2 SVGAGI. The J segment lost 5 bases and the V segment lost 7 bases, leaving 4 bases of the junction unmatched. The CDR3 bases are TGTGCCAGCACCGCGACAGGGGATAATTCACCCCTCCACTTT. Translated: CASTATGDNSPLHF.

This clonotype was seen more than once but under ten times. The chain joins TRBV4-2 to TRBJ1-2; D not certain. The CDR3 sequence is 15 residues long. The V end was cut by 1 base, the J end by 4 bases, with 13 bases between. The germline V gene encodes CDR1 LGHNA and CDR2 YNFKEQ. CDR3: CASSQAPQGPYGYTF. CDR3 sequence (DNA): TGTGCCAGCAGCCAAGCCCCCCAAGGCCCCTATGGCTACACCTTC.

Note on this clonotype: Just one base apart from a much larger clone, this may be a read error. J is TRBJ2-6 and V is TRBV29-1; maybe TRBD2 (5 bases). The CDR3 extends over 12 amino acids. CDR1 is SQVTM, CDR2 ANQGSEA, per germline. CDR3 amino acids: CSVRDGTNVLTF. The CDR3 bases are TGCAGCGTTCGGGATGGGACCAACGTCCTGACTTTC.

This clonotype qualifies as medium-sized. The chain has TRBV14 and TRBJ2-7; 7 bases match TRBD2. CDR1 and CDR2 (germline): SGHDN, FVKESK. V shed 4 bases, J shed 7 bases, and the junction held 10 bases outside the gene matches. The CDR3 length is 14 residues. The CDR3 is CASSPTGGTREQYF. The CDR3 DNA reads TGTGCCAGCAGCCCTACGGGGGGTACCAGAGAGCAGTACTTC.

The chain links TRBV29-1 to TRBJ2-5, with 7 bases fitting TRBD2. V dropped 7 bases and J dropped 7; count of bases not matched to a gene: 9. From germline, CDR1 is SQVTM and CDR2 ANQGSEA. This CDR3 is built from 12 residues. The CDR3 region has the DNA TGCAGCGCCGGTGGGACTATTGGGACCCAGTACTTC. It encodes CSAGGTIGTQYF.

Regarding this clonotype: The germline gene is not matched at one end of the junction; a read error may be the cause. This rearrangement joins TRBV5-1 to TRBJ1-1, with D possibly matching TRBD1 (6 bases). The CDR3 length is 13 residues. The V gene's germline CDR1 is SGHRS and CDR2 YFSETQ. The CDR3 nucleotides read TGCACCAGCAGCCCGGACAGAGGGACTGAAGCTTTCTTT. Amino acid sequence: CTSSPDRGTEAFF.

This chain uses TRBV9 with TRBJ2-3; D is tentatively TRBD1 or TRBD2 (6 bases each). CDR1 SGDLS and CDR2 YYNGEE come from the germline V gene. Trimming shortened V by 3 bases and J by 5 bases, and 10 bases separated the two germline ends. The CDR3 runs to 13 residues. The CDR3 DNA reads TGTGCCAGCAGCGGGGGGGCCATAGATACGCAGTATTTT. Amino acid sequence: CASSGGAIDTQYF.

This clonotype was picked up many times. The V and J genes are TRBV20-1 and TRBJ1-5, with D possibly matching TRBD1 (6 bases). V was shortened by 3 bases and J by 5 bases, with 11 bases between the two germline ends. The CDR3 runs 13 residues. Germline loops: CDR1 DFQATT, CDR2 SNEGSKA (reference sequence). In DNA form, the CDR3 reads TGCAGTGCTAGGGGGGACACCGATCAGCCCCAGCATTTT. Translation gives CSARGDTDQPQHF.